This T cell receptor beta chain was found in a study of CD8 T cells in Susac syndrome. Reverse transcription of 0.5 to 1 ug RNA was performed with random hexamers. TCRdb called the immunoSEQ multiplex PCR reads again in MiXCR, with one record for every CDR3 protein. This table has 100,000 to 150,000 distinct CDR3 sequences, more than 90% appearing once. Trimming removed 0 bases at V and 5 bases at J, with 16 bases between. The CDR3 sequence is 16 residues long. Germline CDR1 LGHNA, CDR2 YSLEER. Sequencing targeted TCR beta in blood CD8+ and CD4+ T cells. Bulk CD8+ and CD4+ cells came from magnetic negative isolation; CD8+ TEMRA by FACS.

Sequenced: CD4+ T cells from PBMCs. This chain joins TRBV4-3 and TRBJ1-1; D is uncertain. The receptor was derived from a human donor in good health. The CDR3 region has the DNA TGCGCCAGCAGCCAAGAAGGAAGGGCGGAGGGAACTGAAGCTTTCTTT. Translation gives CASSQEGRAEGTEAFF.